This T cell receptor beta chain was sequenced for a study of T cell repertoires in cytomegalovirus infection. About the study: Public TCR beta signatures were indicative of both CMV infection and a matching HLA type.

In this sample, this clonotype turned up many times. Its cognate antigen is unknown. Via MiXCR, TCRdb re-called the reads, giving one row per CDR3 protein. The sample contains roughly 200,000 distinct CDR3 sequences, 9.5% of which appear only once. Study results and caveats: Accumulated public TCR beta family frequency recognized individuals carrying CMV together with the relevant HLA. Ex vivo, HLA-C-restricted CMV-specific TCR beta clonotypes prevailed over the rest of the response.

The sample taken for sequencing was PBMCs. The TCR comes from a human donor in good health (CMV status not recorded). Some clones in this sample may be carry-over from other donors' samples.

CDR3: CASSIDPLTYNEQFF. CDR3 DNA sequence: TGTGCCAGTAGTATAGATCCCCTCACCTACAATGAGCAGTTCTTC. The V call is TRBV19, the J call TRBJ2-1; the D is unclear. The CDR3 extends over 15 amino acids. The ends were cut back, 0 bases at V and 2 bases at J, with 8 bases in the middle. Germline V gene lookup returns CDR1 LNHDA and CDR2 SQIVND (reference sequence).